One sample yielded the 5 T cell receptor beta chains listed below, sequenced in a study of response to subunit inactivated influenza vaccine. MiXCR, applied by TCRdb to the RT-PCR reads, yields one record per CDR3 protein. Here the sample spans hundreds of thousands of distinct CDR3 sequences, around 13% being singletons. This sample comprised PBMCs from blood, obtained approximately 15 days before vaccination. These receptors were collected from a man aged 50-60 years who received an inactivated influenza vaccine.

This clonotype was recorded a few times. The gene calls are TRBV12-3 or TRBV12-4 and TRBJ2-7; perhaps TRBD1 as D (6 bases). This CDR3 spans 14 amino acids. The ends were cut back, 2 bases at V and 6 bases at J, with 14 bases in the middle. The CDR3, as DNA: TGTGCCAGCAGTTTACTCAACACAGGGAGCGAGCAGTACTTC. It translates to CASSLLNTGSEQYF.

This sequence joins TRBV6-2 or TRBV6-3 and TRBJ2-1; no reliable D call. CDR3 length equals 15 residues. Germline CDR1 MNHEY, CDR2 SVGEGT. V was shortened by 6 bases and J by 2 bases, with 14 bases between the two germline ends. The CDR3 loop is CASRRRSVAYNEQFF. CDR3 in DNA: TGTGCCAGCAGACGACGTAGTGTGGCCTACAATGAGCAGTTCTTC.

This clonotype showed up many times. The V call is TRBV20-1, the J call TRBJ2-5, with a tentative D call TRBD1 (6 bases). The germline V and J ends were trimmed by 3 bases and 5 bases, with 13 bases remaining between them. Germline values: CDR1 DFQATT, CDR2 SNEGSKA (reference sequence). This CDR3 comprises 13 residues. The CDR3 bases are TGCAGTGCTAGTCCCCGAAGGGGGGAGACCCAGTACTTC. Protein sequence: CSASPRRGETQYF.

This clonotype appeared a few times. The chain is built from TRBV27 and TRBJ2-7, with 8 positions matching TRBD1. Germline V gene data show CDR1 as MNHEY and CDR2 as SMNVEV (reference sequence). The CDR3 contains 15 residues. With V trimmed by 5 bases and J by 0 bases, 6 bases remained unmatched. The CDR3, as DNA: TGTGCCAGCAGTAGACAGGGGCGGCTCTCCTACGAGCAGTACTTC. This sequence encodes CASSRQGRLSYEQYF.

Many counts were recorded for this clonotype. The rearrangement joins TRBV7-9 to TRBJ2-7; D is perhaps TRBD2 (5 bases). V was clipped by 5 bases and J by 6 bases, with 14 bases between them. This CDR3 has 13 amino acids. Germline V gives CDR1 SEHNR, CDR2 FQNEAQ (reference sequence). The CDR3 sequence is CASSHDRGFEQYF. The CDR3 DNA is TGTGCCAGCAGCCACGACCGGGGATTCGAGCAGTACTTC.